A selection of T cell receptor beta chains follows, all from one sample in a study of monozygotic twins with inflammatory bowel disease. TCRdb reanalyzed the 5' RACE reads, giving one entry per CDR3 protein sequence and no DNA. The data include roughly 90,000 distinct CDR3 sequences; the top ten clones carry 6.5% to 9%. The sample taken for sequencing was blood. Receptors were obtained from a human donor with ulcerative colitis or Crohn's disease, or a healthy co-twin of an affected twin (not recorded which). Both conserved end residues are part of each CDR3.

V	J	CDR3
TRBV29-1	TRBJ1-2	CSVRDRGFYGYTF
TRBV7-8	TRBJ2-4	CASSPQEQLAKNIQYF
TRBV5-1	TRBJ1-2	CASSSPGQGGGYTF
TRBV20-1	TRBJ1-2	CSARDQKGVNYGYTF
TRBV5-1	TRBJ1-1	CASSLWQASEAFF
TRBV5-1	TRBJ1-5	CASSFGGAEPQHF
TRBV7-9	TRBJ1-2	CASLGTGGSGYTF
TRBV7-9	TRBJ2-5	CASSLIAGTGTQETQYF
TRBV5-5	TRBJ2-2	CASSLRQAREGTGELFF
TRBV5-6	TRBJ2-7	CASSGWGESDEQYF
TRBV20-1	TRBJ1-1	CSAIKGSDTEAFF
TRBV13	TRBJ2-7	CASSFKGTNYEQYF
TRBV18	TRBJ1-1	CASSPRDRGSQNTEAFF
TRBV29-1	TRBJ2-4	CSAAAKNMQYF
TRBV27	TRBJ2-7	CASSLSGFGMYEQYF
TRBV7-9	TRBJ1-4	CASSRPLPRQLPAWEKLFF
TRBV10-3	TRBJ2-3	CAISESTANTQYF
TRBV29-1	TRBJ2-1	CSVHLGVNEQFF
TRBV7-9	TRBJ2-2	CASSTPGQGTGELFF
TRBV6-1	TRBJ2-1	CASSEPGSYNEQFF
TRBV7-8	TRBJ2-2	CASSFSPSGELFF
TRBV7-6	TRBJ1-4	CASSLEPLNEKLFF
TRBV1	TRBJ2-1	CTSSQDRASGPHHNEQFF
TRBV28	TRBJ2-7	CASSYPAGTYEQYF
TRBV5-1	TRBJ1-5	CASSLDGWNQPQHF
TRBV7-9	TRBJ1-2	CASSLDYIRDKIYGYTF
TRBV15	TRBJ2-3	CATSRAATGDTQYF
TRBV5-1	TRBJ2-6	CASSLRAAGANVLTF
TRBV10-1	TRBJ2-7	CASSPGPANEQYF
TRBV2	TRBJ2-7	CASTRSGLAYEQYF